The T cell receptor (beta chain) described here comes from a study of blood T cells in healthy people across ages. A second PCR of 7 to 11 cycles used a sample-barcoded 5' primer and a J-beta primer mix. MiXCR, applied by TCRdb to the 5' RACE reads, yields one record per CDR3 protein. The table records around 870,000 distinct CDR3 sequences, about 28% of them present only once. Extracted total RNA amounted to at least 5.5 micrograms for each sample. Concerning this clonotype: Its antigen is as yet unknown. At one end, the junction sequence differs from germline, possibly due to a read error.

Germline V gene lookup returns CDR1 MGHDK and CDR2 SYGVNS. The CDR3 has 15 residues. Whole-study findings and limits: Strong correlation was found linking TCR beta diversity to naive T cell percentage.

The chain joins TRBV25-1 to TRBJ1-1; D is unclear. The clonotype originates from a woman over 75 in good health. The material sequenced was blood. The CDR3 region is CASRPTRALNTAAFF. The CDR3, as DNA: TGTGCCAGCAGACCTACAAGGGCCCTGAACACTGCAGCTTTCTTT.